Included here is one T cell receptor (beta chain) sequence, with context. The antigen remains undetermined. A read error is likely, as this CDR3 ends without the conserved phenylalanine or tryptophan. The sample comes from a study of tumor-infiltrating lymphocytes in primary liver carcinoma. About the study: Enrolled patients were male and female, aged 30 to 69 years. General study results and limits: The 250 largest clones made up significantly more of tumor than blood repertoires (p = 0.039). A fraction of only about 7-24% of top clones appeared in all five tumor regions.

Investigators took RNA and DNA out together from approximately 22-30 mg of unsorted bulk tissue. Patients underwent resection of primary liver carcinoma. The germline V gene encodes CDR1 SQVTM and CDR2 ANQGSEA. The CDR3 consists of 15 residues. TCR beta cDNA was made from 400 to 500 ng total RNA with a constant-region primer. Each TCR beta library was derived from three nested multiplex PCR rounds that employed slightly modified ARM-PCR. For roughly 10 cycles apiece, the opening two PCR rounds ran with TRBV1-TRBV30 forward primers and a C-beta reverse primer. TCRdb reanalysed the multiplex PCR reads using MiXCR and keeps one entry per CDR3 protein. The repertoire holds under 130,000 distinct CDR3 sequences, with approximately 82% as singletons.

This clonotype was obtained from a man aged 35-49 years with primary liver carcinoma and hepatitis B virus infection. The chain carries TRBV29-1 and TRBJ1-1; a possible D gene is TRBD1 (6 bases). Sequenced input: liver tumor tissue from sampling region 3. Subset described: tumor region T3, left-lateral pole. CDR3: CSVAPGWGLNTEAFL. DNA for the CDR3: TGTAGCGTTGCCCCAGGGTGGGGGCTGAACACTGAAGCTTTCTTA.